Below are 9 T cell receptor beta chains sequenced from a single sample in a study of T-cell reconstitution after alpha-beta-depleted transplantation in children (dated by TCRdb to the mid-2010s). Library preparation was by PCR. Sequencing used an Illumina HiSeq 2500. TCR libraries were prepared with molecular barcoding, using unique molecular identifiers to normalize TCRbeta repertoire quantification. TCRdb redid the processing of the public reads, applying fastp at Q25 and MiXCR, and retained in-frame beta chains. Rows merge per CDR3 protein into single entries with the most common DNA and genes. Recorded for this sample are 250,000 to 300,000 distinct CDR3 sequences; 9.9% of them occurred a single time. Of the sample, roughly a tenth is held by the ten largest clones. The sequences come from PBMCs from the stem cell graft donor, collected from the stem cell graft. These receptors were collected from a human donor who donated a stem cell graft to a child with SCID.

This clonotype appeared a few times. This chain connects TRBV20-1 to TRBJ2-5; 10 bases match TRBD2. The CDR3 length is 15 residues. V shed 0 bases and J 4 bases; nucleotides not matched to a gene: 5. Looked up from germline, CDR1 is DFQATT and CDR2 is SNEGSKA (reference sequence). The chain's CDR3 is CSARDQRGGAETQYF. For the CDR3, the DNA is TGCAGTGCTAGAGATCAGCGGGGGGGCGCAGAGACCCAGTACTTC.

Only a few counts were recorded for this clonotype. V usage is TRBV5-1 and J usage is TRBJ2-7, with D tentatively TRBD2 (5 bases). Germline CDR1 is SGHRS and CDR2 is YFSETQ. Trimming pared 4 bases from V and 2 bases from J, leaving 16 bases between. The CDR3 consists of 15 residues. CDR3 loop: CASSLAPTQPYEQYF. The CDR3 DNA follows: TGCGCCAGCAGCCTAGCACCGACACAACCCTACGAGCAGTACTTC. Looking up the rest from reference TRBV5-1 and TRBJ2-7 gives the full variable domain: KAGVTQTPRYLIKTRGQQVTLSCSPISGHRSVSWYQQTPGQGLQFLFEYFSETQRNKGNFPGRFSGRQFSNSRSEMNVSTLELGDSALYLCASSLAPTQPYEQYFGPGTRLTVT.

This clonotype was picked up a small number of times. V and J are TRBV29-1 and TRBJ2-2; the match to TRBD2 covers 12 bases. CDR3 length: 14 amino acids. The germline V gene encodes CDR1 SQVTM and CDR2 ANQGSEA. Germline trimming cut 7 bases from V and 6 bases from J; bases unmatched to any gene: 6. The CDR3 loop reads CSAGLAGQAGELFF. Written as DNA, the CDR3 is TGCAGCGCCGGACTAGCGGGGCAAGCCGGGGAGCTGTTTTTT.

This clonotype was counted a few times. The V and J genes are TRBV29-1 and TRBJ2-3; D unclear. The length of the CDR3 is 13 residues. V was clipped by 5 bases and J by 5 bases, with 14 bases between them. Germline V gene data show CDR1 as SQVTM and CDR2 as ANQGSEA. The CDR3 sequence is CSVNSPGEDTQYF. For the CDR3, the DNA is TGCAGCGTTAATTCCCCTGGAGAAGATACGCAGTATTTT.

This clonotype was observed a handful of times. The V call is TRBV27, the J call TRBJ2-3, with 9 bases identical to TRBD2. There are 16 residues in the CDR3. Germline trimming cut 5 bases from V and 4 bases from J; bases unmatched to any gene: 10. Germline assignment: CDR1 MNHEY and CDR2 SMNVEV (reference sequence). CDR3 in amino acids: CASSLSGGLRADTQYF. For the CDR3, the DNA is TGTGCCAGCAGTCTAAGCGGGGGGCTGAGAGCAGATACGCAGTATTTT.

The sample holds many counts of this clonotype. The rearrangement links TRBV5-1 to TRBJ2-4; 9 bases are shared with TRBD1. The CDR3 is made up of 14 amino acids. Germline CDR1 is SGHRS and CDR2 is YFSETQ. The junction had 4 bases not matched to a gene; V was cut back by 4 bases and J by 5 bases. In DNA form, the CDR3 reads TGCGCCAGCAGCGAGGACAGGGGTGAAAACATTCAGTACTTC. The encoded protein is CASSEDRGENIQYF.

This chain connects TRBV5-1 to TRBJ2-3; 10 bases match TRBD2. Germline CDR1 and CDR2: SGHRS and YFSETQ. Germline trimming cut 0 bases from V and 4 bases from J; bases unmatched to any gene: 8. The CDR3 totals 17 residues. The CDR3 sequence: CASSLVSASGGADTQYF. In DNA, the CDR3 is TGCGCCAGCAGCTTGGTCTCGGCTAGCGGGGGCGCAGATACGCAGTATTTT. The variable domain in full, completed from reference TRBV5-1 and TRBJ2-3, reads KAGVTQTPRYLIKTRGQQVTLSCSPISGHRSVSWYQQTPGQGLQFLFEYFSETQRNKGNFPGRFSGRQFSNSRSEMNVSTLELGDSALYLCASSLVSASGGADTQYFGPGTRLTVL.

In this sample, this clonotype turned up a few times. The V gene is TRBV12-1, the J gene TRBJ1-6. TRBV12-1 is described as a pseudogene. This CDR3 region has 17 residues. The chain's CDR3 is CASSFRDFKSYNSPLHF. The DNA for the CDR3 is TGTGCCAGCAGCTTTAGGGACTTCAAGAGCTATAATTCACCCCTCCACTTT.

This clonotype was seen at least ten times. The J gene is TRBJ2-1, the V gene TRBV7-9, with 7 bases that match TRBD1. V gave up 1 base and J gave up 2 bases; unmatched junction bases: 2. There are 15 residues in the CDR3. Germline V gene sequence: CDR1 SEHNR, CDR2 FQNEAQ (reference sequence). The CDR3 DNA is TGTGCCAGCAGCTTAGGGCAGGGGGCCTACAATGAGCAGTTCTTC. It is translated as CASSLGQGAYNEQFF. Based on the CDR3 plus reference TRBV7-9 and TRBJ2-1, the full variable domain is DTGVSQNPRHKITKRGQNVTFRCDPISEHNRLYWYRQTLGQGPEFLTYFQNEAQLEKSRLLSDRFSAERPKGSFSTLEIQRTEQGDSAMYLCASSLGQGAYNEQFFGPGTRLTVL.